This TCR beta chain was observed in a study of PD-L1 blockade in urothelial cancer. About the study: Patients initiated atezolizumab at some point between 2014 and 2015 at 1,200 mg intravenously every 3 weeks.

Assay used: immunoSEQ multiplex PCR; TCRdb lists only in-frame clones, some missing. The table records around 40,000 clones, more than 85% of them present only once. Trimming left V 4 bases short and J 0 bases short, with 14 bases between. Germline CDR1 reads LNHNV; CDR2 reads YYDKDF (reference sequence). This CDR3 contains 16 residues. Stated time point: pretreatment peripheral blood. Specimen: PBMCs, collected around atezolizumab (anti-PD-L1) treatment. The clonotype was recovered from an older woman with urothelial cancer. The chain employs TRBV15 and TRBJ2-3; D may be TRBD2 (5 bases). CDR3 sequence (DNA): TGTGCCACCAGCAAATCAGCGGTGCCGAGCACAGATACGCAGTATTTT. Translation: CATSKSAVPSTDTQYF.